Listed here is a single T cell receptor (beta chain). Antigen specificity is unknown. The sample comes from a study of cytomegalovirus exposure and HLA in healthy donors. Background on the study: Drawn from HLA-typed donors, 80 million to 95 million unique TCRs were held in an early data release. Broader study findings: Some 150 TCR beta chains were listed as cytomegalovirus-associated.

Primers for the PCR totalled 60 Vbeta and 13 Jbeta. Clones were read by immunoSEQ multiplex PCR, and TCRdb kept only the in-frame ones, dropping some. Of 95,000 to 110,000 clones listed, over 75% are singletons. V shed 6 bases, J shed 8 bases, and the junction held 15 bases outside the gene matches. This CDR3 has 15 amino acids. Germline CDR1 SGHRS, CDR2 YFSETQ. The chain couples TRBV5-1 to TRBJ1-2, with 8 bases identical to TRBD1. The sequencing input was PBMCs. The source is a male donor in good health and CMV-seronegative. The CDR3 nucleotides are TGCGCCAGCACGGCCCTTTTTTCAGGGGGCCTAGGCTACACCTTC. It yields the protein CASTALFSGGLGYTF.